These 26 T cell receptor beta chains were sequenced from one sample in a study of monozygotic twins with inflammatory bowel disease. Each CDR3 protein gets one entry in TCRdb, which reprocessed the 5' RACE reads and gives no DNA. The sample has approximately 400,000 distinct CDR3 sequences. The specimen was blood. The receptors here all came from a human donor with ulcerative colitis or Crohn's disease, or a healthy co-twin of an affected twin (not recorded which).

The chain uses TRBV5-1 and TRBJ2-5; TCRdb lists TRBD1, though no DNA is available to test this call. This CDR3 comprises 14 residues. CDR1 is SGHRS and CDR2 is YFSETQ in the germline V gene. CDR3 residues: CASTYRDRQETQYF.

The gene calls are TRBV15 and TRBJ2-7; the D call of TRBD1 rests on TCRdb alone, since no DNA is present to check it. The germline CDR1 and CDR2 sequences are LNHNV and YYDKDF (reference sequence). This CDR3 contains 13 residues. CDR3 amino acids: CATSRDGRYEQYF.

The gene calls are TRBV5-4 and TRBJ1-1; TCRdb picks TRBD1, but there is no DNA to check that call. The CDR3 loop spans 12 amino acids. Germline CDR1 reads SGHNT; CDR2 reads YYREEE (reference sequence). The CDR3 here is CASSQIRGEAFF.

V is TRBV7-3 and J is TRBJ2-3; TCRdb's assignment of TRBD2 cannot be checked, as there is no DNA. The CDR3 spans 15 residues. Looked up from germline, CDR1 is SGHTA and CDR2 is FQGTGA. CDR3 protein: CASSLGAGGVDTQYF.

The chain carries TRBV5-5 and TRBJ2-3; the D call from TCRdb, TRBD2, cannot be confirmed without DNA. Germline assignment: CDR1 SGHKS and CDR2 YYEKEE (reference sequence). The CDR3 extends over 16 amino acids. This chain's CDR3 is CASRGSGTPSTDTQYF.

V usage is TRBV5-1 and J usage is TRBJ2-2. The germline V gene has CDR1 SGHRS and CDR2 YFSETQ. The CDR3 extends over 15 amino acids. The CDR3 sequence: CASSLRADHTGELFF.

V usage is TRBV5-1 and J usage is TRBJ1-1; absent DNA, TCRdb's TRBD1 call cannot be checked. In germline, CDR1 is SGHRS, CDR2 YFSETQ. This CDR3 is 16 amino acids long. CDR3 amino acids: CASSLAYGGRNTEAFF.

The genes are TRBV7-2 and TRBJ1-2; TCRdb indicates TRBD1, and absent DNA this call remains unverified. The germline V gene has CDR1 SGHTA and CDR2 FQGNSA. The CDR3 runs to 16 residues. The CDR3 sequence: CASSLRSGGQNYGYTF.

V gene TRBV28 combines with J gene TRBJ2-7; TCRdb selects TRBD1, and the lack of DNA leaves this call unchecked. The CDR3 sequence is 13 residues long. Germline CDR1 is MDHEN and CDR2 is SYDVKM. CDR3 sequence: CASSPTPGDEQYF.

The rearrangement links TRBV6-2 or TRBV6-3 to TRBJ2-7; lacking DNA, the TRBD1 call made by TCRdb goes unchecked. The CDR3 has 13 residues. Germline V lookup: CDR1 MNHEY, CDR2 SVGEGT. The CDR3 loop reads CASSYGQRYEQYF.

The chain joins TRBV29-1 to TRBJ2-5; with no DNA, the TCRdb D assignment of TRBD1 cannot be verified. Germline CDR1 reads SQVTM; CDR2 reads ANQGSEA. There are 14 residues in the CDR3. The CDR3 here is CSVERQDTTGTQYF.

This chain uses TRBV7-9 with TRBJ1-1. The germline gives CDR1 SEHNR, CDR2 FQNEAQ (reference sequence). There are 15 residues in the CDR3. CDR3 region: CASSFREAGSTEAFF.

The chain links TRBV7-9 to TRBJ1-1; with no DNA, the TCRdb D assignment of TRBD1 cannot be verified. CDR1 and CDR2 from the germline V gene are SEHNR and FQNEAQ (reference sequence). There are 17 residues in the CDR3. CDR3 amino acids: CASTNTILRGRDTEAFF.

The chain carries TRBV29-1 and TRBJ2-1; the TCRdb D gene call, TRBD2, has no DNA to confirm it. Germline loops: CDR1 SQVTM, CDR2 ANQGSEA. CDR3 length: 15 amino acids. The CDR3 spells CSVDTSGTSYNEQFF.

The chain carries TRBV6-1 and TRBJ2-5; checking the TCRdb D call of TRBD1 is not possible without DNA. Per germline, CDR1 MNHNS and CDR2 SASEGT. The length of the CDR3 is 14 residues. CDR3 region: CASTPSTGWETQYF.

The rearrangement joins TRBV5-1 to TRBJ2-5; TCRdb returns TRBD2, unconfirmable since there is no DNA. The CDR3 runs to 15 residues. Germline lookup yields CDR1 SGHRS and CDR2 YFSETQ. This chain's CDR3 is CASSLSGTSVETQYF.

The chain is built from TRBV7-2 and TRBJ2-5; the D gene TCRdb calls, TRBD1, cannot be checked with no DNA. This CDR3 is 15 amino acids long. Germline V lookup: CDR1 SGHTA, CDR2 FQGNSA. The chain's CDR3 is CASSLITTPRETQYF.

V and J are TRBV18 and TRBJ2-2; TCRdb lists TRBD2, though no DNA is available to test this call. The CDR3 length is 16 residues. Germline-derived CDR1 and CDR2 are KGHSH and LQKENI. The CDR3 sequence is CASSPLIAVNTGELFF.

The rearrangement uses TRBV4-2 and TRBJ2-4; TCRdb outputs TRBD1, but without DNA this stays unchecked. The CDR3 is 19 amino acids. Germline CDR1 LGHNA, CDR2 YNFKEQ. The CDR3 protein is CASSQERGTGQIQRGIQYF.

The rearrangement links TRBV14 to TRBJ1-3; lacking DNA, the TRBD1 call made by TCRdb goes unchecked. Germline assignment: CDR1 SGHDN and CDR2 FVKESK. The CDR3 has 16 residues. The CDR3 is CASSQVLGGSGNTIYF.

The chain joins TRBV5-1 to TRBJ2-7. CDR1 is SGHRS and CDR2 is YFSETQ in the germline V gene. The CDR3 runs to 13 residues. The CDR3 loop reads CASSSSKFSEQYF.

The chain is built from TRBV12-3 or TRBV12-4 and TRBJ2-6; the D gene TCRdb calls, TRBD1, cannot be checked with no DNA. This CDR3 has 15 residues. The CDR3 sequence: CASSWGGSGANVLTF.

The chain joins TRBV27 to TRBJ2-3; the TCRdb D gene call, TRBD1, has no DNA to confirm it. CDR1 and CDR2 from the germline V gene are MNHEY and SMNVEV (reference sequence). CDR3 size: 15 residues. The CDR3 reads CASSITHGGADTQYF.

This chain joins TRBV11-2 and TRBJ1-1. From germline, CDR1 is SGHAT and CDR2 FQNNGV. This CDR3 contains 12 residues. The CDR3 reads CASTQGNRFAFF.

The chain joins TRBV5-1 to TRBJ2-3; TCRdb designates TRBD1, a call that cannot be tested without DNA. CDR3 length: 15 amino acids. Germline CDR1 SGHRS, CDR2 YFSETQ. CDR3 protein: CASSSLTGPPDTQYF.

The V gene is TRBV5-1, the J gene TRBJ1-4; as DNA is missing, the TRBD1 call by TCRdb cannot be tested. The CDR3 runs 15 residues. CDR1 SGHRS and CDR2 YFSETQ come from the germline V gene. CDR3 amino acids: CASTTGGLTNEKLFF.